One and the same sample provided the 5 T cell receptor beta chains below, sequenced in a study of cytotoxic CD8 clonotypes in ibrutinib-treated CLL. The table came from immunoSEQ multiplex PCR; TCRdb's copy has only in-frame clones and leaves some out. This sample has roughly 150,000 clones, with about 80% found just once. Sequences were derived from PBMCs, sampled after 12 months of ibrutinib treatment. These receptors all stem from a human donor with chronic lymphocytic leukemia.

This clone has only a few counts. CDR3 sequence reads: CASRVNRGTHYGYTF. DNA for the CDR3: TGTGCCAGCAGAGTTAACAGGGGGACTCACTATGGCTACACCTTC. The chain joins TRBV27 to TRBJ1-2; 8 bases are a match to TRBD1. J was trimmed by 3 bases and V by 6 bases; bases with no gene match: 9. Germline V gene data show CDR1 as MNHEY and CDR2 as SMNVEV (reference sequence). The CDR3 runs 15 residues.

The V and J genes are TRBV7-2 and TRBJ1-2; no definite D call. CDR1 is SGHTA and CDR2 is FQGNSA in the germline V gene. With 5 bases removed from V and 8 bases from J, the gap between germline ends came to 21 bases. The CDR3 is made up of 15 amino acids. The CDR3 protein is CASSQDALRIQGYTF. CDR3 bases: TGTGCCAGCAGCCAAGATGCCCTCAGGATCCAGGGCTACACCTTC. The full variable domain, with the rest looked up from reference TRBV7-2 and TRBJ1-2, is GAGVSQSPSNKVTEKGKDVELRCDPISGHTALYWYRQSLGQGLEFLIYFQGNSAPDKSGLPSDRFSAERTGGSVSTLTIQRTQQEDSAVYLCASSQDALRIQGYTFGSGTRLTVV.

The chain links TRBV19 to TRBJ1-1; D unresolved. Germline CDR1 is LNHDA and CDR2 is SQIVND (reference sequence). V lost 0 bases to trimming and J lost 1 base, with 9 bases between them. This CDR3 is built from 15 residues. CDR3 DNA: TGTGCCAGTAGTATAGATGGCAGGCAGAACACTGAAGCTTTCTTT. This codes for CASSIDGRQNTEAFF.

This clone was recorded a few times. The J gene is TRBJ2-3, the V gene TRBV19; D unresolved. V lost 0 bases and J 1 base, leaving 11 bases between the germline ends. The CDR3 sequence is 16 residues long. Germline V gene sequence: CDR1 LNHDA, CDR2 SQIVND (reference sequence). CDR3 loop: CASSIDQAVRTDTQYF. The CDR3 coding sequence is TGTGCCAGTAGTATAGATCAGGCGGTCCGCACAGATACGCAGTATTTT.

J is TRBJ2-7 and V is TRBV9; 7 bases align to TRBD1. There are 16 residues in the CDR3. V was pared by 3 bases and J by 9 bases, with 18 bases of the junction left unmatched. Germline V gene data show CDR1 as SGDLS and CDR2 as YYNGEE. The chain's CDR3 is CASSASGQTNYEWQYF. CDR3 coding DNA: TGTGCCAGCAGCGCCTCGGGACAGACTAACTACGAGTGGCAGTACTTC.